This T cell receptor (beta chain) came from a study of T cell repertoires in cytomegalovirus infection. Study summary: Indications of both CMV infection and matching HLA type were provided by public TCR beta signatures.

This clonotype occurred a few times. Its specificity is unknown. The CDR3 has 13 amino acids. CDR1 and CDR2 (germline): SEHNR, FQNEAQ (reference sequence). V lost 5 bases to trimming and J lost 2 bases, with 8 bases between them. General study findings and limits: In two of eight donors, the top clonotype was HLA-C-restricted CMV-specific.

MiXCR, applied by TCRdb to the reads, yields one record per CDR3 protein. The table lists around 360,000 distinct CDR3 sequences, approximately 30% of them singletons. This specimen consisted of cultured PBMCs, obtained from culture after CMV antigen stimulation. J is TRBJ2-3 and V is TRBV7-9; D ambiguous. The clonotype comes from a human donor in good health (CMV status not recorded). Some clones in this sample may be carry-over from other donors' samples. This chain's CDR3 is CASSEQSTDTQYF. The CDR3 DNA sequence: TGTGCCAGCAGCGAACAGTCCACAGATACGCAGTATTTT.